This T cell receptor (beta chain) derives from a study of cytomegalovirus exposure and HLA in healthy donors (dated by TCRdb to the late 2010s). At the level of the whole study: In an earlier analysis of several hundred of the donors, around 300 Gb of sequence data and 90 million to 120 million unique TCR beta sequences from 150 million to 200 million T cells were reported. An early release covering roughly 600 HLA-typed donors comprised about 310 gigabases of sequencing data and approximately 80 million unique TCR sequences. Among the roughly 380 genotyped donors, approximately 82% belonged to the genetic ancestry cluster associated with self-reported Caucasian donors. The study was designed to test whether signatures of past pathogen exposure could be identified by cataloging public T cell receptors. The study profiled the T cell repertoires of hundreds of subjects by immunosequencing and related them to cytomegalovirus serostatus. Besides the first cohort of around 670 subjects, a separate validation cohort made up of 95 to 150 different subjects was used. To predict cytomegalovirus infection status, the study brought together high-throughput TCR immunosequencing, statistical association of individual TCRs with disease status, and machine learning. A later analysis re-examined previously published TCR beta repertoires from about 700 donors and added high-resolution HLA genotyping to investigate patterns of TCR occurrence. Rather than using new phenotypic data, the later analysis identified candidate immune exposures from TCR beta sequences and from how often those sequences occurred across donors. To decide whether each TCR beta V gene segment behaved as functional or pseudogenic, an earlier analysis of some 570 of the donors relied on high-throughput TCR beta sequencing. Donor age, sex, ethnicity and CMV serostatus were collected together with the repertoire data. In a later genetic analysis, genome-wide SNP genotypes for 398 of the 666 donors were used, and that subset was treated as a discovery cohort. All discovery cohort repertoires had been generated using a single sequencing platform. HLA typing covered class I and class II loci at four-digit resolution. Typing coverage varied by locus: roughly 629-640 donors for A, B, C, DRB1 and DQB1; around 560 for DQA1; over 600 for DPA1; roughly 450 for DPB1. About five DR-DQ haplotypes were treated as single units for association and clustering because of strong linkage in the cohort. Across 300 to 400 genotyped donors of the cohort, an average of roughly 230,000 unique TCR beta nucleotide sequences per donor were sequenced, and 15% to 20% of those sequences were non-productive.

The cohort was made up of 500 to 850 healthy bone marrow donors. Cohort members were all nominally healthy when sampled, although unrecorded immune exposures were likely present. The donor was CMV seronegative and was included in the group of around 320 seronegative cohort members. Every donor gave a peripheral blood sample, and the peripheral blood mononuclear cells from that sample were used for TCR beta sequencing. The Qiagen DNeasy Blood Extraction Kit was used to extract genomic DNA from the blood cell samples. General study outcomes and caveats: Immune exposure information for the cohort was limited to CMV serostatus. The sequencing pipeline was judged likely to have produced a cluster of highly shared sequence variants as a technical artifact. In an earlier analysis of about 550 of the donors, most TCR beta V segments were observed in productive rearrangements about 87% or about 30% of the time, broadly matching IMGT annotations. The cohort was sequenced for TCR beta chains only, and without alpha or paired-chain data the features that could be detected were limited. HLA typing was unavailable for some donors at each locus, so association tests used only the typed subset. Roughly uniform sequencing depth across donors was assumed in presence/absence analyses, although this assumption may not hold. In vitro tests confirmed that a few of the cytomegalovirus-associated TCR beta chains recognize cytomegalovirus antigens. Specific HLA alleles were associated with roughly 16,000 TCR beta sequences at a false discovery rate of 0.05 in a later analysis. Some IMGT-functional V segments, including TRBV6-2 and TRBV6-3, could not be distinguished by the 87-base-pair reads and were therefore excluded. The authors suggested that the approach could potentially be extended to other disease states and immunological phenotypes. Assigning TCR associations to individual alleles was difficult when HLA alleles, especially DR and DQ, strongly co-occurred. The classifier was reported to diagnose cytomegalovirus status with high specificity and sensitivity in both the original and validation cohorts. Compared with equally common non-associated chains, HLA-associated TCR beta chains in a later analysis were more clonally expanded and had lower generation probabilities. While some public TCRs were present in many individuals, most TCR sequences turned up only very rarely across donors. Most CMV-associated TCR beta chains appeared to be HLA-restricted in a later analysis, and the HLA associations seemed to be driven largely by CMV exposure. A further reported finding was that TCR beta sequences accurately predicted the HLA-A and HLA-B alleles for most subjects in the first cohort. Because counts were too low, 15 to 20 rarely observed V segments, including chromosome 9 orphons, were excluded from the earlier analysis of roughly 580 of the donors. According to a later analysis, TCR association rates differed among HLA loci, with DRB1 alleles showing the most associated TCRs and HLA-C alleles showing the fewest. In the study, roughly 160 TCR beta chains were listed as associated with cytomegalovirus. In a later analysis, several top co-occurrence clusters were reported to appear linked to parvovirus B19, influenza, CMV and Epstein-Barr virus. In a later genetic analysis, fewer N-insertions in productive TCRs were reported among donors in an Asian-associated ancestry cluster than the roughly 640-donor mean. Linkage disequilibrium might explain the correlated functional status among segregating V segments, but an unknown experimental factor could not be ruled out. V-gene and J-gene trimming of TCR beta chains was associated with a missense DCLRE1C variant in a later genetic analysis, and the association was replicated in an independent cohort.

The library relied on the immunoSEQ multiplex PCR assay. For the multiplex PCR, a mixture combining 60 forward primers for TCR Vbeta segments and 13 reverse primers for TCR Jbeta segments was used. The CDR3 region of rearranged TCR beta genes was amplified from genomic DNA with a multiplex PCR assay. The Illumina HiSeq System was used to sequence the amplified TCR beta libraries as 87-base-pair reads. The paper's data handling went like this. A later analysis tallied roughly 78 million unique TCR beta chains across the 610 or so repertoires, and around 9.9 million of those chains were shared by two or more donors. Raw reads were error-corrected and collapsed into unique sequences by a nearest-neighbor algorithm in which closely related sequences were merged to remove PCR and sequencing errors. To assign V, D and J gene segments, CDR3 sequences were aligned to IMGT reference sequences. For a sequence to be retained, at least a six-nucleotide match to both a V gene segment and a J gene segment was required. Rearrangements were classified as productive when the CDR3 lacked stop codons and remained in frame with V and J, and all other rearrangements were classified as non-productive. Following IMGT convention, CDR3 was defined as the stretch from the second conserved V-encoded cysteine up to the conserved J-encoded phenylalanine. In an earlier analysis of roughly 610 of the donors, sequences lacking an unambiguous match to a single V gene segment were excluded. An earlier analysis of under 750 of the donors called V segments functional above 56.7% productive rearrangements and segregating when the between-donor standard deviation exceeded 5%. A statistical classification framework was built for diagnosing cytomegalovirus status from the catalog of TCR beta chain sequences. V and J gene assignment, in a later analysis, came from comparing TCR nucleotide sequences with IMGT/GENE-DB human TR gene sequences. The TCRdist pipeline was used in a later analysis to assign CDR3 sequences and most-parsimonious VDJ recombination scenarios. A later analysis defined each TCR beta chain by its CDR3 amino acid sequence plus V-gene family, and excluded reads lacking a unique V-gene family. To address suspected cross-contamination and a sequencing artifact, a later analysis removed some 620 highly shared, low-generation-probability nucleotide sequences. In a later analysis, a clonal expansion index for each public chain was calculated from normalized within-repertoire ranks of inferred template counts. A later analysis computed generation probabilities with a VDJ recombination model fitted to out-of-frame rearrangements, and checked the results against IGoR. A later analysis scored TCR-TCR, TCR-HLA and TCR-CMV co-occurrence with hypergeometric tests, applying a repertoire-size bias correction to TCR pairs. A later analysis estimated false discovery rates by permuting HLA or CMV assignments 20 times. In a later analysis, co-occurring TCRs were grouped using DBSCAN, with TCRdist sequence similarity added in when clustering inside HLA-allele-positive subsets. Repertoires with fewer than 30,000 or more than 120,000 public chains, plus five repertoires with anomalous nucleotide sharing, were excluded from co-occurrence clustering. The table was pulled from immuneACCESS by TCRdb, which kept in-frame rearrangements only. Such tables lose some clones; where checked, under half of the loss comes from unresolved V genes, and the rest has no known cause. V and J calls plus clone size are reproduced from that table; the DNA served to infer D and trimming. Here the sample has about 140,000 clones; 75% to 90% occur a single time. The ten top clones hold 1.2% of the sample.

Counted from cysteine to phenylalanine, this CDR3 has 17 amino acids. The sequence is cut down to CDR3 DNA, 51 bases in frame from base 1. V is cut by 3 bases and J by 1 base, and the space between the germline ends is 16 bases. CDR1 and CDR2 are read off the germline V gene as MGHRA and YSYEKL. About this clone: There is no known antigen for this receptor. No base quality values were provided; no much bigger clone lies one nucleotide off.

The origin of this receptor is a female donor in good health and CMV-seronegative. Input material: PBMCs. The chain is assembled from TRBV4-1 and TRBJ2-1; no confident D gene assignment can be made. The sequenced DNA is TGCGCCAGCAGCCACCCCCGGCTAGTTCGATCCTACAATGAGCAGTTCTTC. Translated, this gives CASSHPRLVRSYNEQFF.